This entry is about one T cell receptor (beta chain). The antigen is not known. The CD8+ and CD4+ T cells were negatively isolated, with the TEMRA cells enriched by FACS. CDR1 and CDR2 from the germline V gene are DFQATT and SNEGSKA (reference sequence). Trimming stripped 4 bases from V and 3 bases from J, with 12 bases between. This CDR3 contains 13 residues. The RNA, roughly 0.5 to 1 ug, was put through reverse transcription using random hexamers. Coverage of TCR beta CDR3 amplification by immunoSEQ multiplex PCR extended to 54 Vbeta and 13 Jbeta. Each CDR3 protein is one row after TCRdb ran MiXCR on the immunoSEQ multiplex PCR reads. The sample yields some 200,000 distinct CDR3 sequences, more than 90% seen once. The data are from a study of CD8 T cells in Susac syndrome. Across the whole study: Patients with Susac syndrome, at blood draw, were therapy-naive, on corticosteroids, or on intravenous immunoglobulin alone.

Regarding the study as a whole: Only a relatively small number of individuals were included in the TCR sequencing and HLA analysis.

V is TRBV20-1 and J is TRBJ1-2, with unresolved D. Material for sequencing was CD4+ T cells from PBMCs. The sequence was obtained from a human donor with Susac syndrome. CDR3 residues: CSANPLRDYGYTF. In nucleotides, the CDR3 is TGCAGTGCTAATCCCCTTAGGGACTATGGCTACACCTTC.